Listed here are 22 T cell receptor beta chains from one sample, sequenced in a study of T cell changes during pregnancy in multiple sclerosis. Some clones are missing from TCRdb's copy, which holds only in-frame ones; the method was immunoSEQ multiplex PCR. The data hold some 41,000 clones, with 94% observed a single time. The sequenced sample was CD8+ T cells from peripheral blood mononuclear cells, obtained in the third trimester of pregnancy. The source of these receptors is a female donor with multiple sclerosis, enrolled in a pregnancy study.

The chain couples TRBV30 to TRBJ1-4; the match to TRBD1 covers 9 bases. Germline loops: CDR1 GTSNPN, CDR2 SVGIG (reference sequence). V lost 4 bases to trimming and J lost 6 bases; unmatched junction nucleotides: 6. The CDR3 runs 14 residues. DNA for the CDR3: TGTGCCTGGAACCGACAGGGGGAACATGAAAAACTGTTTTTT. Its protein is CAWNRQGEHEKLFF.

V usage is TRBV13 and J usage is TRBJ2-7, with a tentative D call TRBD2 (6 bases). The CDR3 spans 16 residues. Germline lookup yields CDR1 PRHDT and CDR2 FYEKMQ (reference sequence). V gave up 0 bases and J gave up 5 bases, with 17 bases separating them. The CDR3 nucleotides read TGTGCCAGCAGCTTAGGAATGTCGGAGGGCCGAGACGAGCAGTACTTC. Translation gives CASSLGMSEGRDEQYF. The whole variable domain, remainder taken from reference TRBV13 and TRBJ2-7, is AAGVIQSPRHLIKEKRETATLKCYPIPRHDTVYWYQQGPGQDPQFLISFYEKMQSDKGSIPDRFSAQQFSDYHSELNMSSLELGDSALYFCASSLGMSEGRDEQYFGPGTRLTVT.

Only one count was recorded for this clone. The chain carries TRBV28 and TRBJ2-2; the match to TRBD1 covers 7 bases. The germline V gene has CDR1 MDHEN and CDR2 SYDVKM. V shed 4 bases and J 5 bases; nucleotides not matched to a gene: 7. The CDR3 spans 15 residues. The CDR3 DNA is TGTGCCAGCAGTTACAGGGGTTTGATGACCGGGGAGCTGTTTTTT. It specifies CASSYRGLMTGELFF.

This chain links TRBV9 with TRBJ2-1; the D gene is possibly TRBD2 (6 bases). The germline V gene has CDR1 SGDLS and CDR2 YYNGEE. Trimming shortened V by 0 bases and J by 4 bases, and 8 bases separated the two germline ends. This CDR3 has 14 residues. For the CDR3, the DNA is TGTGCCAGCAGCGTAGACGGGACTTACAATGAGCAGTTCTTC. Protein sequence: CASSVDGTYNEQFF.

The chain is built from TRBV15 and TRBJ2-7; D is possibly TRBD2 (6 bases). There are 14 residues in the CDR3. Trimming pared 0 bases from V and 1 base from J, leaving 7 bases between. CDR1 and CDR2 (germline): LNHNV, YYDKDF (reference sequence). CDR3 nucleotides: TGTGCCACCAGCAGAGAGGAGGGGTCCTACGAGCAGTACTTC. It codes for CATSREEGSYEQYF.

The chain uses TRBV19 and TRBJ2-7; 7 bases align to TRBD1. Germline V CDR1 and CDR2: LNHDA, SQIVND (reference sequence). The CDR3 has 14 residues. Losses at the gene ends were 5 bases for V and 4 bases for J; bases not matched to a gene: 8. CDR3 sequence: CASSPGTAGYEQYF. CDR3 coding DNA: TGTGCCAGTAGTCCCGGGACAGCCGGATACGAGCAGTACTTC.

This clone is a singleton in its sample. This rearrangement joins TRBV2 to TRBJ2-2; 7 bases align to TRBD1. From germline, CDR1 is SNHLY and CDR2 FYNNEI. Unmatched junction bases numbered 7, after V lost 8 bases and J lost 4 bases. The CDR3 has 14 amino acids. The CDR3 region has the DNA TGTGCCAGCCTTCCCTGGACAGGCACCGGGGAGCTGTTTTTT. It translates to CASLPWTGTGELFF.

This clone appeared a single time. The chain links TRBV9 to TRBJ2-2, with 7 bases fitting TRBD2. The CDR3 spans 17 residues. The germline gives CDR1 SGDLS, CDR2 YYNGEE. J gave up 2 bases and V 0 bases, and 7 bases lay outside the gene matches. The CDR3 loop is CASSVDGSGVNTGELFF. The CDR3 DNA follows: TGTGCCAGCAGCGTAGATGGGAGCGGGGTAAACACCGGGGAGCTGTTTTTT.

The V gene is TRBV4-1, the J gene TRBJ1-2; D may be TRBD1 (5 bases). This CDR3 has 15 residues. Per germline, CDR1 MGHRA and CDR2 YSYEKL. The V and J ends lost 0 bases and 6 bases respectively, with 14 bases between them. CDR3 loop: CASSQDPRVGDGYTF. The CDR3 DNA follows: TGCGCCAGCAGCCAAGATCCAAGAGTAGGGGATGGCTACACCTTC.

This chain joins TRBV9 and TRBJ2-2; perhaps TRBD1 as D (6 bases). This CDR3 comprises 12 residues. The germline V and J ends were trimmed by 4 bases and 7 bases, with 8 bases remaining between them. Looked up from germline, CDR1 is SGDLS and CDR2 is YYNGEE. CDR3 nucleotide sequence: TGTGCCAGCAGCCCGACAGGCGGGGAGCTGTTTTTT. It specifies CASSPTGGELFF.

This chain uses TRBV9 with TRBJ2-3; 11 bases align to TRBD1. J gave up 5 bases and V 4 bases, and 15 bases lay outside the gene matches. The CDR3 spans 18 residues. CDR1 SGDLS and CDR2 YYNGEE come from the germline V gene. CDR3 bases: TGTGCCAGCAGCTTAACCGGGACAGGGGGTTTACTCATAGATACGCAGTATTTT. Translating it yields CASSLTGTGGLLIDTQYF.

The CDR3 spells CASSPWTGANTEAFF. The CDR3, as DNA: TGTGCCAGTAGTCCCTGGACAGGGGCGAACACTGAAGCTTTCTTT. V and J are TRBV19 and TRBJ1-1, with 9 nucleotides matching TRBD1. The CDR3 has 15 residues. The germline V gene encodes CDR1 LNHDA and CDR2 SQIVND (reference sequence). Trimming removed 5 bases from V and 1 base from J; junction bases left unmatched: 5.

The table lists this clone with a few counts. The DNA of the CDR3 is TGCGCCAGCAGCCCCCCGGCGGGAGGCTACGAGCAGTACTTC. Translation gives CASSPPAGGYEQYF. V gene TRBV5-1 combines with J gene TRBJ2-7, with TRBD2 matching 8 bases. The CDR3 loop spans 14 amino acids. Germline V gene sequence: CDR1 SGHRS, CDR2 YFSETQ. V shed 4 bases and J 3 bases; nucleotides not matched to a gene: 6.

The chain has TRBV27 and TRBJ2-1; D ambiguous. Deletions cut 3 bases from V and 5 bases from J, with 5 bases between. CDR1 and CDR2 from the germline V gene are MNHEY and SMNVEV (reference sequence). The CDR3 contains 12 residues. The CDR3 loop reads CASSFPDNEQFF. CDR3 coding DNA: TGTGCCAGCAGTTTCCCCGACAATGAGCAGTTCTTC.

The rearrangement uses TRBV4-1 and TRBJ2-5; 9 nucleotides agree with TRBD2. Germline lookup yields CDR1 MGHRA and CDR2 YSYEKL. V lost 0 bases, J lost 5 bases, and 4 bases stayed unmatched. The CDR3 contains 15 residues. This chain's CDR3 is CASSQDSGRRETQYF. The CDR3 region has the DNA TGCGCCAGCAGCCAAGACAGCGGGAGGAGGGAGACCCAGTACTTC.

The chain recombines TRBV6-6 with TRBJ1-1, with 9 bases matching TRBD1. The V and J ends lost 6 bases and 1 base, in that order; junction bases with no gene match: 3. Looked up from germline, CDR1 is MNHNY and CDR2 is SVGAGI (reference sequence). The CDR3 loop spans 14 amino acids. The CDR3, as DNA: TGTGCCAGCAGACCGGGACAGGGGAACACTGAAGCTTTCTTT. This gives the protein CASRPGQGNTEAFF.

The genes are TRBV7-3 and TRBJ2-3; 9 positions agree with TRBD2. This CDR3 is 15 amino acids long. CDR1 SGHTA and CDR2 FQGTGA come from the germline V gene. Trimming cost V 4 bases and J 3 bases; bases outside gene matches: 5. The CDR3 nucleotides read TGTGCCAGCAGCTCGGTAGCGGGAGAAACAGATACGCAGTATTTT. It is translated as CASSSVAGETDTQYF.

The chain uses TRBV28 and TRBJ2-5, with D perhaps matching TRBD1 (6 bases). This CDR3 is built from 15 residues. The V end lost 3 bases, the J end lost 3 bases, and 14 bases lay between the germline ends. Germline-derived CDR1 and CDR2 are MDHEN and SYDVKM. CDR3 sequence reads: CASSLWGLAKETQYF. CDR3 DNA sequence: TGTGCCAGCAGTTTGTGGGGGCTGGCCAAAGAGACCCAGTACTTC.

V and J are TRBV7-9 and TRBJ2-7, with TRBD1 as a possible D gene (6 bases). Per the germline V gene, CDR1 is SEHNR and CDR2 is FQNEAQ (reference sequence). CDR3 length equals 12 residues. The V end lost 6 bases, the J end lost 6 bases, and 12 bases lay between the germline ends. DNA of the CDR3: TGTGCCAGCAGTCTCTCAGGGGCCGAGCAGTACTTC. Translation: CASSLSGAEQYF. The full variable domain, its missing parts supplied by reference TRBV7-9 and TRBJ2-7, is DTGVSQNPRHKITKRGQNVTFRCDPISEHNRLYWYRQTLGQGPEFLTYFQNEAQLEKSRLLSDRFSAERPKGSFSTLEIQRTEQGDSAMYLCASSLSGAEQYFGPGTRLTVT.

The V call is TRBV27, the J call TRBJ2-1, with D maybe TRBD2 (6 bases). The V gene lost 3 bases and the J gene lost 2 bases, with 11 bases spanning the gap. There are 15 residues in the CDR3. Germline values: CDR1 MNHEY, CDR2 SMNVEV (reference sequence). The CDR3 region has the DNA TGTGCCAGCAGTTTGGTCGGGAGTGCCTACAATGAGCAGTTCTTC. Protein product: CASSLVGSAYNEQFF.

The rearrangement joins TRBV9 to TRBJ2-3, with D possibly being TRBD2 (5 bases). The CDR3 spans 15 residues. V lost 2 bases to trimming and J lost 4 bases, with 14 bases between them. Germline V lookup: CDR1 SGDLS, CDR2 YYNGEE. The CDR3 is CASSVEVAMADTQYF. The CDR3 DNA is TGTGCCAGCAGCGTCGAGGTAGCGATGGCAGATACGCAGTATTTT.

The chain combines TRBV5-7 with TRBJ2-7; D perhaps matches TRBD2 (6 bases). TRBV5-7 is an ORF for which the function is uncertain. The V end was cut by 0 bases, the J end by 3 bases, with 13 bases between. This CDR3 region has 15 residues. The chain's CDR3 is CASSLAGVADYEQYF. The CDR3 DNA follows: TGTGCCAGCAGCTTGGCCGGGGTAGCGGACTACGAGCAGTACTTC.